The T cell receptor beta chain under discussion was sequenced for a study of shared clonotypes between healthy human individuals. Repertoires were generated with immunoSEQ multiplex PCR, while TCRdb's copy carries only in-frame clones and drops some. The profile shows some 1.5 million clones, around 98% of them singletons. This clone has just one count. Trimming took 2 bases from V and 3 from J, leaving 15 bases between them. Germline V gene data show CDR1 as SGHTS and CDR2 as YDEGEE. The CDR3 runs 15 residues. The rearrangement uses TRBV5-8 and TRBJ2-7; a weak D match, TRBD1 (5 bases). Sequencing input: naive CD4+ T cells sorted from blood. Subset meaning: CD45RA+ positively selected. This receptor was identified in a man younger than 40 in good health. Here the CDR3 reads CASSFLGVDIYEQYF. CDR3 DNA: TGTGCCAGCAGCTTTTTAGGGGTTGATATCTACGAGCAGTACTTC.